This entry describes one TCR beta chain. Its antigen remains unknown. This record belongs to a study of OX40 agonist ivuxolimab in advanced cancers. Study as a whole: Patients were dosed with the agonistic anti-OX40 (CD134) antibody ivuxolimab. In this trial design, patients received ivuxolimab intravenously at 0.01 to 10 mg/kg every 2 weeks. One hepatocellular carcinoma and a couple of cutaneous melanoma patients partially responded.

Trimming pared 4 bases from V and 3 bases from J, leaving 12 bases between. CDR1 is SGHAT, CDR2 FQNNGV, per germline. The CDR3 spans 14 residues. Study-wide results and caveats: Expanded clones belonging to CD8+ T cells outnumbered, on average, those of CD4+.

The repertoire was sequenced with immunoSEQ multiplex PCR; TCRdb's copy has only in-frame clones and lacks some. The repertoire holds around 69,000 clones, roughly 88% seen once, with 1.5% to 2% in the top ten. V gene TRBV11-2 combines with J gene TRBJ1-1, with D maybe TRBD1 (6 bases). The material was CD4+ or CD8+ T cells sorted from blood, obtained in a trial of the OX40 agonist ivuxolimab. The clonotype was recovered from an adult with an advanced solid tumor such as melanoma, head and neck, liver or kidney cancer. Here the CDR3 reads CASSSEGQYTEAFF. The CDR3 nucleotides read TGTGCCAGCAGCTCAGAAGGACAGTACACTGAAGCTTTCTTT.